In its sample, the clone carrying this T cell receptor (beta chain) was seen once. The junction departs from germline at one end; a sequencing error may be responsible. The sample originates from a study of T cell changes during pregnancy in multiple sclerosis. Assay: immunoSEQ multiplex PCR; the TCRdb copy retains only in-frame clones and omits some. The sample consists of approximately 80,000 clones, nearly 95% of them appearing once. The source was peripheral blood, collected in the second trimester of pregnancy. The sequence was obtained from a female donor in good health, enrolled as a control in a pregnancy study.

CDR3 region: CASSDSGGLAKTKQYF. CDR3 in DNA: TGTGCCAGCAGCGACTCAGGGGGCTTAGCTAAAACCAAGCAGTACTTC. This chain uses TRBV6-4 with TRBJ2-7, with 8 bases fitting TRBD1. Germline V gene data show CDR1 as MRHNA and CDR2 as SNTAGT. CDR3 length: 16 residues.